This T cell receptor beta chain appears in the sequencing data of a study of long-term antiretroviral therapy in people with HIV. The CDR3 runs 16 residues. J gave up 4 bases and V 4 bases, and 12 bases lay outside the gene matches. Germline assignment: CDR1 SGDLS and CDR2 YYNGEE. Study-wide findings and caveats: Clones showing expansion before ART dominated the repertoire at all time points.

The count of this clone is one. The antigen is unknown. Run at survey level, the immunoSEQ assay was version v3.0. Each sample aimed for roughly 35,000-50,000 sequenced T-cell genomes. Libraries were prepared by immunoSEQ multiplex PCR; TCRdb keeps only in-frame clonotypes and omits some of them. The sample yields 15,000 to 20,000 clones, roughly 90% seen once. The sequencing here drew on unsorted PBMCs, taken 0.3 years after starting antiretroviral therapy. V usage is TRBV9 and J usage is TRBJ2-3; 7 nucleotides line up with TRBD1. This TCR derives from a man aged 60-69 years with HIV. CDR3 in amino acids: CASSPPGTVSADTQYF. DNA for the CDR3: TGTGCCAGCAGCCCCCCCGGGACAGTGTCGGCAGATACGCAGTATTTT.